This T cell receptor beta chain was observed in a study of shared clonotypes between healthy human individuals. Method: immunoSEQ multiplex PCR; TCRdb's copy keeps in-frame clones and lacks some. The sample lists 2,500,000 or so clones; around 93% were seen once. Germline assignment: CDR1 SGHDT and CDR2 YYEEEE. Trimming stripped 0 bases from V and 6 bases from J, with 13 bases between. This CDR3 spans 14 amino acids. The sequenced sample was naive CD4+ T cells from PBMCs. Stated subset: CD45RA+ positively selected. This chain links TRBV5-6 with TRBJ2-7; no definite D call. This TCR was sampled from a man younger than 35 in good health. Some clones in this sample may be carry-over from other donors' samples. The CDR3 sequence is CASSLGSPKGEQYF. In nucleotides, the CDR3 is TGTGCCAGCAGCTTGGGCTCCCCAAAGGGCGAGCAGTACTTC.